Described below is a single T cell receptor beta chain sequence and its context. Authors' processing steps: Amplification from reference gene primers served as the basis for estimated nucleated cell counts. Generated by immunoSEQ multiplex PCR, the TCRdb table keeps only in-frame clones and is missing some. The DNA gave D and trimming, while V, J and clone size come from that table. The data show some 270,000 clones, around 84% seen once. The data were obtained in a study of blood T cell repertoires in COVID-19. The overall study: Sites across the United States, Italy and Spain contributed samples from acute and convalescent COVID-19. PBMCs, B-cell-depleted T cells, or T cells provided the cDNA or gDNA that made up the material.

The CDR3 loop spans 13 amino acids. The germline CDR1 and CDR2 sequences are LNHDA and SQIVND (reference sequence). The V and J ends lost 4 bases and 4 bases respectively, with 10 bases between them. Sequencing input: peripheral blood. V is TRBV19 and J is TRBJ1-2; no definite D call. The sequence came from a woman between 35 and 50 years old who had recovered from COVID-19. In DNA form, the CDR3 reads TGTGCCAGTAGTACAGAGGGCCGCTATGGCTACACCTTC. The encoded protein is CASSTEGRYGYTF.